Listed below are T cell receptor beta chains from one sample, sequenced in a study of patients and donors after allogeneic stem cell transplantation. TCRdb fed the RT-PCR reads into MiXCR, producing one record per CDR3 protein. The table lists some 880,000 distinct CDR3 sequences, under 20% of them singletons, with 5% to 6.5% in the top ten. Sequencing was performed on blood, either unsorted or a sorted T cell fraction (not recorded which). The receptors were sampled from a human donor who was either an allogeneic HSCT recipient or a stem cell or donor lymphocyte infusion donor (not recorded which). It is not recorded whose cells these are; they may come from a transplant donor. The CDR3 runs from the conserved cysteine through the conserved F or W. D genes are given only for firm matches. For some rows the clone size is stated as once, few or many, or as a class when expanded; others skip it.

d_gene,abundance,j_gene,v_gene,len,CDR3nt,CDR3aa
TRBD1,.,TRBJ2-5,TRBV10-3,15,TGTGCCATCAGTCAACCGGGACAGGGCATTGTGACCCAGTACTTC,CAISQPGQGIVTQYF
.,few,TRBJ2-7,TRBV9,15,TGTGCCAGCAGCGTAGAGGCGGGGGCCCCAAACGAGCAGTACTTC,CASSVEAGAPNEQYF
.,few,TRBJ2-4,TRBV6-1,15,TGTGCCAGCAGTGAACAGACCCTAGGCAAAAACATTCAGTACTTC,CASSEQTLGKNIQYF
.,few,TRBJ2-1,TRBV12-3/TRBV12-4,16,TGTGCCAGCAGTCCCCCCAAGGGCCCAAGGTCTGGGAGGCAGTTCTTC,CASSPPKGPRSGRQFF
TRBD2,.,TRBJ2-1,TRBV4-2,16,TGTGCCAGCAGCCAAGGGGAAGCGGGGGGGTACAATGAGCAGTTCTTC,CASSQGEAGGYNEQFF
.,many,TRBJ2-4,TRBV20-1,13,TGCAGTGCCCCTAGTGTAGCCAAAAACATTCAGTACTTC,CSAPSVAKNIQYF
TRBD2,few,TRBJ2-4,TRBV20-1,17,TGCAGTGCTAGATCCAGCGGGGGGCCCACGGCCAAAAACATTCAGTACTTC,CSARSSGGPTAKNIQYF
TRBD1,once,TRBJ1-4,TRBV7-9,14,TGTGCCAGCAGCTTAGTTACAGGGGATGAAAAACTGTTTTTT,CASSLVTGDEKLFF
.,many,TRBJ2-5,TRBV15,12,TGTGCCACCAGCAGGAACAGGGAGACCCAGTACTTC,CATSRNRETQYF
TRBD2,.,TRBJ2-3,TRBV5-1,16,TGCGCCAGCAGCCCAAGCGGGAGGGCCTATGGAGATACGCAGTATTTT,CASSPSGRAYGDTQYF
.,.,TRBJ2-1,TRBV7-2,17,TGTGCCAGCAGCTTAGGTAGGCCGGCAGGGTCCTACAATGAGCAGTTCTTC,CASSLGRPAGSYNEQFF
.,few,TRBJ2-7,TRBV7-3,14,TGTGCCACTTCTCGGACTGGTCGGCACTACGAGCAGTACTTC,CATSRTGRHYEQYF
TRBD1,few,TRBJ2-1,TRBV9,14,TGTGCCAGCAGCGCTGGGGACAGCTACAATGAGCAGTTCTTC,CASSAGDSYNEQFF
.,.,TRBJ2-3,TRBV5-1,16,TGCGCCAGCTCTTTTGGCGGGACCATAAATTCAGATACGCAGTATTTT,CASSFGGTINSDTQYF